The rows below give T cell receptor beta chains drawn from one sample of a study of PD-L1 blockade in urothelial cancer. Clones were read by immunoSEQ multiplex PCR, and TCRdb kept only the in-frame ones, dropping some. The sample has about 100,000 clones, 91% seen once. The sequences come from PBMCs, collected around atezolizumab (anti-PD-L1) treatment. These receptors all come from a woman over 75 with urothelial cancer. Both conserved end residues are part of each CDR3. D genes are given only for firm matches. Not every row has a clone size; where given, it reads once, few, many or a size class.

j_gene	d_gene	v_gene	abundance	CDR3aa	CDR3nt
TRBJ2-5	NA	TRBV29-1	once	CSSRRGPEETQYF	TGCAGCTCCCGACGAGGGCCCGAAGAGACCCAGTACTTC
TRBJ2-1	TRBD2	TRBV19	NA	CASRPPLAERGGEQFF	TGTGCCAGTAGGCCCCCACTAGCGGAGAGGGGTGGGGAGCAGTTCTTC
TRBJ2-1	TRBD1	TRBV5-1	NA	CASSLAGQGFNEQFF	TGCGCCAGCAGCTTGGCGGGACAGGGTTTCAATGAGCAGTTCTTC
TRBJ1-4	TRBD1	TRBV5-1	NA	CASSLQGALNEKLFF	TGCGCCAGCAGCCTACAGGGGGCTCTTAATGAAAAACTGTTTTTT
TRBJ2-1	NA	TRBV7-6	medium-sized	CASSPGEYNEQFF	TGTGCCAGCAGCCCAGGGGAGTACAATGAGCAGTTCTTC
TRBJ2-7	NA	TRBV2	NA	CASKGVGTYEQYF	TGTGCCAGCAAGGGGGTAGGTACTTACGAGCAGTACTTC
TRBJ2-1	TRBD2	TRBV10-1	NA	CASSESASGRTDEQFF	TGCGCCAGCAGTGAGTCGGCTAGCGGGAGGACTGATGAGCAGTTCTTC
TRBJ1-1	TRBD1	TRBV2	NA	CASSVGQGGDTEAFF	TGTGCCAGCAGTGTGGGACAGGGCGGGGACACTGAAGCTTTCTTT
TRBJ1-1	NA	TRBV7-3	once	CASSSGQNTEAFF	TGTGCCAGCAGCTCAGGACAGAACACTGAAGCTTTCTTT
TRBJ1-4	TRBD1	TRBV28	NA	CASETGNGEKLFF	TGTGCCAGCGAGACAGGGAATGGTGAAAAACTGTTTTTT
TRBJ2-6	TRBD2	TRBV4-1	NA	CASRRGGSGANVLTF	TGCGCCAGCAGACGCGGGGGCTCTGGGGCCAACGTCCTGACTTTC
TRBJ2-7	NA	TRBV5-6	NA	CASSSRGYEQYF	TGTGCCAGCAGCTCACGAGGTTACGAGCAGTACTTC
TRBJ1-3	TRBD1	TRBV18	NA	CASSPITGGGNTIYF	TGTGCCAGCTCACCCATAACAGGGGGCGGAAACACCATATATTTT
TRBJ2-2	NA	TRBV14	NA	CASSQDLLAGKGTGELFF	TGTGCCAGCAGCCAAGATCTTTTGGCGGGAAAAGGTACCGGGGAGCTGTTTTTT
TRBJ1-1	NA	TRBV28	NA	CASSLYTGPGGAFF	TGTGCCAGCAGTTTGTATACCGGCCCCGGGGGGGCTTTCTTT
TRBJ2-3	NA	TRBV28	once	CATGLSSTDTQYF	TGTGCCACCGGACTGTCTAGCACAGATACGCAGTATTTT
TRBJ2-7	TRBD2	TRBV7-6	NA	CASSSGLAGQAYEQYF	TGTGCCAGCAGCTCGGGACTAGCGGGACAGGCATACGAGCAGTACTTC
TRBJ1-1	NA	TRBV14	NA	CASSQEGHSNTEAFF	TGTGCCAGCAGCCAAGAGGGCCATTCGAACACTGAAGCTTTCTTT
TRBJ2-2	TRBD2	TRBV5-1	NA	CASRASGGTGELFF	TGCGCCAGCAGGGCTAGCGGGGGCACCGGGGAGCTGTTTTTT
TRBJ2-1	TRBD2	TRBV7-2	NA	CASSATSSGSFSDEQFF	TGTGCCAGCAGCGCTACCTCTAGCGGGAGTTTCAGTGATGAGCAGTTCTTC
TRBJ2-7	NA	TRBV28	NA	CASSLPSGTPLSGEQYF	TGTGCCAGCAGTTTACCCTCGGGGACACCTTTATCGGGCGAGCAGTACTTC
TRBJ2-3	TRBD1	TRBV28	NA	CASSLSGQGEEDTQYF	TGTGCCAGCAGTTTATCGGGACAGGGGGAGGAAGATACGCAGTATTTT
TRBJ2-7	TRBD2	TRBV6-5	NA	CASSKTTSGRGEQYF	TGTGCCAGCAGTAAAACGACTAGCGGGAGAGGCGAGCAGTACTTC
TRBJ2-3	TRBD1	TRBV6-4	NA	CASSAWTGNADTQYF	TGTGCCAGCAGTGCCTGGACAGGGAACGCAGATACGCAGTATTTT
TRBJ1-3	NA	TRBV9	NA	CASSVASGAGNTIYF	TGTGCCAGCAGCGTAGCTTCAGGGGCTGGAAACACCATATATTTT
TRBJ1-3	NA	TRBV6-1	NA	CASTLPGSGNTIYF	TGTGCCAGCACCCTCCCCGGCTCTGGAAACACCATATATTTT
TRBJ1-1	NA	TRBV2	NA	CASNPGGSTEAFF	TGTGCCAGCAACCCCGGTGGGAGCACTGAAGCTTTCTTT
TRBJ2-2	NA	TRBV5-4	NA	CASSLVRGHHTLLNTGELFF	TGTGCCAGCAGCTTGGTTCGGGGACACCACACCCTCTTGAACACCGGGGAGCTGTTTTTT